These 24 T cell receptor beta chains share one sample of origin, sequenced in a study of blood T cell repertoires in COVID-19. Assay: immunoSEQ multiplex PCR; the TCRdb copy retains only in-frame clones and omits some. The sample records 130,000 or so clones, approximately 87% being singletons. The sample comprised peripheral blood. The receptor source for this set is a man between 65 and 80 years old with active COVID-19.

The CDR3 coding sequence is TGTGCCAGCAGTCCGGGACAGGGGTTTAACTATGGCTACACCTTC. This codes for CASSPGQGFNYGYTF. This chain joins TRBV6-5 and TRBJ1-2, with TRBD1 identical over 10 bases. This CDR3 has 15 residues. The germline CDR1 and CDR2 sequences are MNHEY and SVGAGI. Trimming cost V 5 bases and J 1 base; bases outside gene matches: 4.

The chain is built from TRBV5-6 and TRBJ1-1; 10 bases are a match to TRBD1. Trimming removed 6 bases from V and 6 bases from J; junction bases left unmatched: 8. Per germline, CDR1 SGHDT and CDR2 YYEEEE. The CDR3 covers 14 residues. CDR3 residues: CASTQTGGWAEAFF. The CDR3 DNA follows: TGTGCCAGCACCCAGACAGGGGGCTGGGCTGAAGCTTTCTTT.

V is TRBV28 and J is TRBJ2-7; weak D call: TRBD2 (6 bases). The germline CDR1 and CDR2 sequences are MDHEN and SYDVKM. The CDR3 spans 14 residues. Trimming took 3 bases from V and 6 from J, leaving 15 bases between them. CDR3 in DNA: TGTGCCAGCAGTTTGCTGAGACTAGGTCGCGAGCAGTACTTC. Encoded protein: CASSLLRLGREQYF. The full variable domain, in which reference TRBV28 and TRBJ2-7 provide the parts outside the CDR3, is DVKVTQSSRYLVKRTGEKVFLECVQDMDHENMFWYRQDPGLGLRLIYFSYDVKMKEKGDIPEGYSVSREKKERFSLILESASTNQTSMYLCASSLLRLGREQYFGPGTRLTVT.

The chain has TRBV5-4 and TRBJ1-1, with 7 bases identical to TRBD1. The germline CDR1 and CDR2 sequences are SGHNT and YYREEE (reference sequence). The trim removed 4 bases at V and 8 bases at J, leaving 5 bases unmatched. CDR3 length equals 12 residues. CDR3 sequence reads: CASSPGTAEAFF. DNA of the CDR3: TGTGCCAGCAGCCCGGGGACAGCGGAAGCTTTCTTT.

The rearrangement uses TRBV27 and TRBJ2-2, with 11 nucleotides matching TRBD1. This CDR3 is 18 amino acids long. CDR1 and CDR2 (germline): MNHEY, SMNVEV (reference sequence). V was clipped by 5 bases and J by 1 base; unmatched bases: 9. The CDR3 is CASSPGTGGPKNTGELFF. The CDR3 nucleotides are TGTGCCAGCAGTCCCGGGACAGGGGGACCAAAGAACACCGGGGAGCTGTTTTTT.

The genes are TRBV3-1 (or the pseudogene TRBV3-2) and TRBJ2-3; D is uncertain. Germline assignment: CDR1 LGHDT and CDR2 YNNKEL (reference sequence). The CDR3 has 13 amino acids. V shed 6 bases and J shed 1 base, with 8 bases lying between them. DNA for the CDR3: TGTGCCAGCAGGGTTAAGCGCACAGATACGCAGTATTTT. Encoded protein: CASRVKRTDTQYF.

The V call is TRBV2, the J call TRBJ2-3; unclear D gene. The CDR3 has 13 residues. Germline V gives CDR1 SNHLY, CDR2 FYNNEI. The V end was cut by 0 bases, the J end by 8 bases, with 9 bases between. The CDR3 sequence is CASSEAGVGTQYF. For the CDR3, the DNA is TGTGCCAGCAGTGAAGCAGGAGTGGGTACGCAGTATTTT. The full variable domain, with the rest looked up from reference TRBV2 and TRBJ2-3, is EPEVTQTPSHQVTQMGQEVILRCVPISNHLYFYWYRQILGQKVEFLVSFYNNEISEKSEIFDDQFSVERPDGSNFTLKIRSTKLEDSAMYFCASSEAGVGTQYFGPGTRLTVL.

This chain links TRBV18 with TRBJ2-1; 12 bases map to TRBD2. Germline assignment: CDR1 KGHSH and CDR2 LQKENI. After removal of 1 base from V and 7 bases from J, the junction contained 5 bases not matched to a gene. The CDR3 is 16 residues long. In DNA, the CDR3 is TGTGCCAGCTCACCACGGGGGACTAGCGGGTCAAATGAGCAGTTCTTC. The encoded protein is CASSPRGTSGSNEQFF.

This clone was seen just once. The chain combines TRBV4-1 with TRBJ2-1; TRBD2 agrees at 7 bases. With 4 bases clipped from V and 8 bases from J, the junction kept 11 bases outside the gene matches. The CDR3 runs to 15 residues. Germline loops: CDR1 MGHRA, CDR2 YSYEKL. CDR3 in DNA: TGCGCCAGCAGCCCCTCCTCGCGGGAGATCGATGAGCAGTTCTTC. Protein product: CASSPSSREIDEQFF.

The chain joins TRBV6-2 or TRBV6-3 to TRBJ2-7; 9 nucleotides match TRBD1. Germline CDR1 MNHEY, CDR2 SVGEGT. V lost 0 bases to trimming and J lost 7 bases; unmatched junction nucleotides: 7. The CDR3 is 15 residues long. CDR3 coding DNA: TGTGCCAGCAGTTACTCGACAGGGGGTGACAGGGAGCAGTACTTC. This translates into CASSYSTGGDREQYF.

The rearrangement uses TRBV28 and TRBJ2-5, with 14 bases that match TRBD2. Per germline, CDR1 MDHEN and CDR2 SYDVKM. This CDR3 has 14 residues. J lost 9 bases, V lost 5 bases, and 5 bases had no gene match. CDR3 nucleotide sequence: TGTGCCAGCAGTGCGGGACTAGCGGGGGAGTCCCAGTACTTC. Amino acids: CASSAGLAGESQYF.

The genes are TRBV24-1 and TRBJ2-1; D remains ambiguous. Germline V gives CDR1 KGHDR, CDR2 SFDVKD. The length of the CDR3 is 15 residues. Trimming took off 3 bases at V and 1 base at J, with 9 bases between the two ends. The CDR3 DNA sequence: TGTGCCACCAGTGATGTGGAGAAATCCTACAATGAGCAGTTCTTC. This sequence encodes CATSDVEKSYNEQFF.

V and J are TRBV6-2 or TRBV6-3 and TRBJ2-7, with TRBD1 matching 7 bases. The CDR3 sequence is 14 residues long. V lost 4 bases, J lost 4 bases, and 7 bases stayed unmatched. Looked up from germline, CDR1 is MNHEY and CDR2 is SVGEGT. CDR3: CASSSGQSPYEQYF. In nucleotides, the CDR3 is TGTGCCAGCAGTTCGGGACAGAGCCCATACGAGCAGTACTTC.

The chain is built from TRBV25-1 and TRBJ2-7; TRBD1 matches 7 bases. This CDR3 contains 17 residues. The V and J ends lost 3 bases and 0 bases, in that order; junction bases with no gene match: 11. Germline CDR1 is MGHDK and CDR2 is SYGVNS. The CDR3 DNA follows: TGTGCCAGCAGTGACTCTCTTAGACAGGGATTCTCCTACGAGCAGTACTTC. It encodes CASSDSLRQGFSYEQYF.

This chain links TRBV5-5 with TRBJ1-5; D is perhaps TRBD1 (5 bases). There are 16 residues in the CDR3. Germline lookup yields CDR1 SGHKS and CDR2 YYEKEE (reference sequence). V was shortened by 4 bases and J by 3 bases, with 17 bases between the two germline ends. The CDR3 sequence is CASSRVAGVPNQPQHF. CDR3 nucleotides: TGTGCCAGCAGCCGGGTCGCGGGGGTTCCCAATCAGCCCCAGCATTTT.

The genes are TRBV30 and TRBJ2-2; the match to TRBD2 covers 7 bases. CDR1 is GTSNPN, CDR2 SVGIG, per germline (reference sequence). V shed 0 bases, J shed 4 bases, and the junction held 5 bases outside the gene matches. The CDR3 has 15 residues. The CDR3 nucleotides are TGTGCCTGGAGTGTACGAGGGAGGGGCACCGGGGAGCTGTTTTTT. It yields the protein CAWSVRGRGTGELFF.

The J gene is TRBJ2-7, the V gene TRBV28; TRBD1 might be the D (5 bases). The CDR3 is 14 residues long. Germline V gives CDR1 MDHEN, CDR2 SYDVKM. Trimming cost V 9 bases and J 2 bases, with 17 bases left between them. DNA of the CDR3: TGTGCCAGTACCCTTAAGGGGCCCCCCTACGAGCAGTACTTC. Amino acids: CASTLKGPPYEQYF.

The CDR3 coding sequence is TGTGCCAGCAGTGCGTCCCCGGGACAGGGGTTAGAAAAACTGTTTTTT. This gives the protein CASSASPGQGLEKLFF. The chain links TRBV28 to TRBJ1-4, with 10 bases aligning to TRBD1. V lost 5 bases, J lost 8 bases, and 11 bases stayed unmatched. CDR3 length equals 16 residues. Germline V gene lookup returns CDR1 MDHEN and CDR2 SYDVKM.

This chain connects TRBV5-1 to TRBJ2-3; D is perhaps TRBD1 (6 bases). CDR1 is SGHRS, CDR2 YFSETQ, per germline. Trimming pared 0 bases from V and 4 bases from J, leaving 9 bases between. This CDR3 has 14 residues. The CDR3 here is CASSLDGTSDTQYF. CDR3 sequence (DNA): TGCGCCAGCAGCTTGGATGGGACATCAGATACGCAGTATTTT.

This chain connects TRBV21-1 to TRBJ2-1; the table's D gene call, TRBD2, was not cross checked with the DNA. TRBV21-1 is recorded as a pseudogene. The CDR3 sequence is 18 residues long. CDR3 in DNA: TGTGCCAGCAGCAAACGGTCCCCCAGCGGGATATCCTACAATGAGCAGTTCTTC. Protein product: CASSKRSPSGISYNEQFF.

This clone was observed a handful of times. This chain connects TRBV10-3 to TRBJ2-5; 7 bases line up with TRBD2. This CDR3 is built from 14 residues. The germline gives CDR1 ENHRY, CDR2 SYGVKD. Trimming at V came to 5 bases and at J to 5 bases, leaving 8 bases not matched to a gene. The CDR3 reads CAISRGGSQETQYF. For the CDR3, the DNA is TGTGCCATCAGTCGGGGCGGGAGCCAGGAGACCCAGTACTTC.

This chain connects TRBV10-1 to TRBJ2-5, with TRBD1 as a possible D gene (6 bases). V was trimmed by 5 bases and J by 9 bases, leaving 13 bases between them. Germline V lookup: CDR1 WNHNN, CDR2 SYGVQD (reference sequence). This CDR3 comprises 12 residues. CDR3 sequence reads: CASSSTGIPQYF. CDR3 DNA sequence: TGCGCCAGCAGTTCCACAGGGATCCCCCAGTACTTC.

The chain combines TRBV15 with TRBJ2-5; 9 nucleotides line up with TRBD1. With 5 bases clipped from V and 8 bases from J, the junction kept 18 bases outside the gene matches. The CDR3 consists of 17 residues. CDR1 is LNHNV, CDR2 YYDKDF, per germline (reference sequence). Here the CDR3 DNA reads TGTGCCACCAGCTTCGGACAGGGGAGTCCAACCATGGGCACCCAGTACTTC. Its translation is CATSFGQGSPTMGTQYF.

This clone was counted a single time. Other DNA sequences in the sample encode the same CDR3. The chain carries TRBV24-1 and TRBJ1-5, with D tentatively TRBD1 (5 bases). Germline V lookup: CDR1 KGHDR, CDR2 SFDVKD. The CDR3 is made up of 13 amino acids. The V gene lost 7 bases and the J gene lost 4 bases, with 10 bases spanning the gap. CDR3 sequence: CATSGGTNQPQHF. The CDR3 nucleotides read TGTGCCACCAGCGGGGGGACGAATCAGCCCCAGCATTTT.